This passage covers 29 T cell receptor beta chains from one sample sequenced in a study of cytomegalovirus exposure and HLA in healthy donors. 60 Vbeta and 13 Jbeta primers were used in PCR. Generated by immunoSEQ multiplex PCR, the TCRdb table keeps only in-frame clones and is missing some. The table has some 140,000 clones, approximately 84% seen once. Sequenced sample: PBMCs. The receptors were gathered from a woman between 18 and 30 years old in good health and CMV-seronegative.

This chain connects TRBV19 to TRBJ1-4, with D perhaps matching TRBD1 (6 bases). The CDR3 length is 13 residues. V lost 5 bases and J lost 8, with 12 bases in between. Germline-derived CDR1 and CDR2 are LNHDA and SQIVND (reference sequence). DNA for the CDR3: TGTGCCAGTAGTGCACAGGGTCGAGAAAAACTGTTTTTT. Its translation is CASSAQGREKLFF.

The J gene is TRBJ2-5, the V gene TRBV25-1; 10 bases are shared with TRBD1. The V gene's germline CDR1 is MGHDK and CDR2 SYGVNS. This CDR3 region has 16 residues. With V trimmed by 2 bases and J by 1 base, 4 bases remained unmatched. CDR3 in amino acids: CASSEGGTGAQETQYF. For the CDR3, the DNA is TGTGCCAGCAGTGAAGGGGGGACAGGGGCCCAAGAGACCCAGTACTTC.

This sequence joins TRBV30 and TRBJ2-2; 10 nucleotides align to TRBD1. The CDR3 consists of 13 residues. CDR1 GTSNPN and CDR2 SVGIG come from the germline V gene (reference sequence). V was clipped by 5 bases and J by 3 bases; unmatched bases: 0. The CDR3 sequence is CAWGQGDTGELFF. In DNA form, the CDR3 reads TGTGCCTGGGGACAGGGGGACACCGGGGAGCTGTTTTTT.

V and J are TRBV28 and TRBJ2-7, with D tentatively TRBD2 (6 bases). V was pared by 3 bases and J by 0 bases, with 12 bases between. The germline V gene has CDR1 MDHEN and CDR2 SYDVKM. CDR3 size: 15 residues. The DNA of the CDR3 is TGTGCCAGCAGTTTTAGCGGATTGAGCTCCTACGAGCAGTACTTC. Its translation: CASSFSGLSSYEQYF.

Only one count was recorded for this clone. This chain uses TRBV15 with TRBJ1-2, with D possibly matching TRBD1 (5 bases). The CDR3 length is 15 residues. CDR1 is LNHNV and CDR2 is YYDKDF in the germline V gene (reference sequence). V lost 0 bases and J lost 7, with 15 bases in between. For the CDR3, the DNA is TGTGCCACCAGCAGAGAAGGTAGGGGCGCAGGTGGCTACACCTTC. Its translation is CATSREGRGAGGYTF. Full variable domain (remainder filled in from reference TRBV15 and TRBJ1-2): DAMVIQNPRYQVTQFGKPVTLSCSQTLNHNVMYWYQQKSSQAPKLLFHYYDKDFNNEADTPDNFQSRRPNTSFCFLDIRSPGLGDTAMYLCATSREGRGAGGYTFGSGTRLTVV.

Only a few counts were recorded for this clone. The CDR3 here is CASSLASGTGELFF. The CDR3, as DNA: TGTGCCAGCAGCTTGGCTTCAGGGACCGGGGAGCTGTTTTTT. The J gene is TRBJ2-2, the V gene TRBV11-2, with a weak D call TRBD1 (5 bases). The CDR3 is 14 amino acids. Germline-derived CDR1 and CDR2 are SGHAT and FQNNGV. V was cut by 3 bases and J by 5 bases, with 10 bases left in between.

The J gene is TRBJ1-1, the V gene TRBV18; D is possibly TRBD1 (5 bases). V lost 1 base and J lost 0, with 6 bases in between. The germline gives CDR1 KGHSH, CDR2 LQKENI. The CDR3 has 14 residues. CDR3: CASSPQGLNTEAFF. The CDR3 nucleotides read TGTGCCAGCTCACCACAGGGGCTGAACACTGAAGCTTTCTTT.

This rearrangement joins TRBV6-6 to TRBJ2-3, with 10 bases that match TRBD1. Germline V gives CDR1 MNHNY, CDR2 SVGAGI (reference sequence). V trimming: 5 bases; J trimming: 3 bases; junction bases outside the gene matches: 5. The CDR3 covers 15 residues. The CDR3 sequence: CASSDRDRGTDTQYF. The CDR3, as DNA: TGTGCCAGCAGTGACCGGGACAGGGGAACAGATACGCAGTATTTT.

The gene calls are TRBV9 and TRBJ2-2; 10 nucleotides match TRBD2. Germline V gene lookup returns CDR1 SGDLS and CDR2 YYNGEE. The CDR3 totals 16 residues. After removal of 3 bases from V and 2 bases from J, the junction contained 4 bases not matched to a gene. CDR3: CASSALAGTNTGELFF. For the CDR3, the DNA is TGTGCCAGCAGCGCACTAGCGGGGACCAACACCGGGGAGCTGTTTTTT.

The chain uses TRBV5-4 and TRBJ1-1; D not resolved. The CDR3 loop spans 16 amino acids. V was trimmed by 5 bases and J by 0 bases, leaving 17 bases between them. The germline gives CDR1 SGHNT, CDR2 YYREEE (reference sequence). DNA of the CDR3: TGTGCCAGCAGTTCGGCAACTAAGCCGGTGAACACTGAAGCTTTCTTT. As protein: CASSSATKPVNTEAFF. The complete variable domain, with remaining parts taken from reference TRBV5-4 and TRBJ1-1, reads ETGVTQSPTHLIKTRGQQVTLRCSSQSGHNTVSWYQQALGQGPQFIFQYYREEENGRGNFPPRFSGLQFPNYSSELNVNALELDDSALYLCASSSATKPVNTEAFFGQGTRLTVV.

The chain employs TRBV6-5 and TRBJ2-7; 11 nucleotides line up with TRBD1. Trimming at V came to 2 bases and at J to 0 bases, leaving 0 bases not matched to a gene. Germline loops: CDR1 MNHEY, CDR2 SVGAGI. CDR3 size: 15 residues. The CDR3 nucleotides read TGTGCCAGCAGTTACGGGACAGGGGGCTCCTACGAGCAGTACTTC. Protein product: CASSYGTGGSYEQYF.

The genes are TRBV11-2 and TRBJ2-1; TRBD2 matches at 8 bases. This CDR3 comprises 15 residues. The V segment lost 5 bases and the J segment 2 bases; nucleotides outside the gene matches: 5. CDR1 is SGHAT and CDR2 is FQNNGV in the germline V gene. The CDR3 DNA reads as TGTGCCAGCAGCATTACGACTAGCGCCTACAATGAGCAGTTCTTC. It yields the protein CASSITTSAYNEQFF.

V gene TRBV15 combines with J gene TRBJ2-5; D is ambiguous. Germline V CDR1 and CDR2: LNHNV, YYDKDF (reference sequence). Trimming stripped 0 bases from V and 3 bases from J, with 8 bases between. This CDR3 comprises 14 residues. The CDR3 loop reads CATSRDRSEETQYF. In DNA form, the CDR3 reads TGTGCCACCAGCAGAGATCGGTCGGAAGAGACCCAGTACTTC. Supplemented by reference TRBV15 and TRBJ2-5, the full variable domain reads DAMVIQNPRYQVTQFGKPVTLSCSQTLNHNVMYWYQQKSSQAPKLLFHYYDKDFNNEADTPDNFQSRRPNTSFCFLDIRSPGLGDTAMYLCATSRDRSEETQYFGPGTRLLVL.

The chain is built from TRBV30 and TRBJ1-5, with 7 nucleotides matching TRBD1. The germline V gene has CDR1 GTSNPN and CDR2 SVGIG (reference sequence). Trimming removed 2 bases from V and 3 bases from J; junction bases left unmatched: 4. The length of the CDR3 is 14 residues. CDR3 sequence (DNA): TGTGCCTGGAGTTCGACAGGGATCAATCAGCCCCAGCATTTT. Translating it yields CAWSSTGINQPQHF.

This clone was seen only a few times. The CDR3 nucleotides are TGTGCCAGCAGTATCCAGGAATGGGATTCACCCCTCCACTTT. This codes for CASSIQEWDSPLHF. The chain joins TRBV6-1 to TRBJ1-6, with D uncertain. The CDR3 spans 14 residues. V dropped 5 bases and J dropped 8 bases, with 13 bases sitting between them. Germline V gene sequence: CDR1 MNHNS, CDR2 SASEGT.

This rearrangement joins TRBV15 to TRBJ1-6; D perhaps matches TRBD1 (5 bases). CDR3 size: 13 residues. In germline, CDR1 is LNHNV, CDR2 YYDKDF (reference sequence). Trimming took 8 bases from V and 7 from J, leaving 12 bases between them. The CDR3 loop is CATAGQSNSPLHF. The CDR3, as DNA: TGTGCCACCGCGGGGCAGTCAAATTCACCCCTCCACTTT.

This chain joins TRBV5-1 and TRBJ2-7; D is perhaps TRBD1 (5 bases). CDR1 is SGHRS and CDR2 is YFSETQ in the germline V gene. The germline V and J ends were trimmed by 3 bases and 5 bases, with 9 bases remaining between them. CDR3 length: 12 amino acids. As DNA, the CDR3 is TGCGCCAGCAGCTCAGGGCCAGACGAGCAGTACTTC. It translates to CASSSGPDEQYF. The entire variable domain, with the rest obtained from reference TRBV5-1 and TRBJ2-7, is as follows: KAGVTQTPRYLIKTRGQQVTLSCSPISGHRSVSWYQQTPGQGLQFLFEYFSETQRNKGNFPGRFSGRQFSNSRSEMNVSTLELGDSALYLCASSSGPDEQYFGPGTRLTVT.

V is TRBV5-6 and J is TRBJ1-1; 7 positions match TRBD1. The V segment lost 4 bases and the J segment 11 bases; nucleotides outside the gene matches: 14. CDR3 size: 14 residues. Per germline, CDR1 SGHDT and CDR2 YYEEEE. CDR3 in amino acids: CASSAPTGEVRAFF. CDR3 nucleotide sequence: TGTGCCAGCAGCGCTCCAACAGGGGAGGTCAGGGCTTTCTTT.

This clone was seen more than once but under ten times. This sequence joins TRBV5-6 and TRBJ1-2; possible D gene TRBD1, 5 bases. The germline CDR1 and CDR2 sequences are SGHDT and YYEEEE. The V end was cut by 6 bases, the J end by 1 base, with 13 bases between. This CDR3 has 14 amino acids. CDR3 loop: CASTPGGLNYGYTF. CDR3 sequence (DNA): TGTGCCAGCACCCCCGGGGGACTTAACTATGGCTACACCTTC.

This CDR3 is CASSLASDEQYF. CDR3 nucleotide sequence: TGTGCCAGCAGCTTGGCCTCGGACGAGCAGTACTTC. The rearrangement uses TRBV5-6 and TRBJ2-7; D unclear. The CDR3 has 12 residues. The V gene lost 0 bases and the J gene lost 5 bases, with 6 bases spanning the gap. Per germline, CDR1 SGHDT and CDR2 YYEEEE.

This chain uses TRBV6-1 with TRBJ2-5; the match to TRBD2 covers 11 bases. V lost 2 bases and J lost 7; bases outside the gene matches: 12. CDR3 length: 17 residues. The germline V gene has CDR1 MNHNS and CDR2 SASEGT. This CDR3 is CASSEFAGLAEGGTQYF. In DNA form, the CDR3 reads TGTGCCAGCAGTGAATTCGCGGGACTAGCGGAAGGGGGGACCCAGTACTTC.

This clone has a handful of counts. The CDR3 region has the DNA TGTGCCTGGAGTGCTTCGGGACAGGGTAATCAGCCCCAGCATTTT. Encoded protein: CAWSASGQGNQPQHF. The chain has TRBV30 and TRBJ1-5, with 9 bases identical to TRBD1. Losses at the gene ends were 1 base for V and 4 bases for J; bases not matched to a gene: 5. The germline CDR1 and CDR2 sequences are GTSNPN and SVGIG (reference sequence). CDR3 length: 15 amino acids.

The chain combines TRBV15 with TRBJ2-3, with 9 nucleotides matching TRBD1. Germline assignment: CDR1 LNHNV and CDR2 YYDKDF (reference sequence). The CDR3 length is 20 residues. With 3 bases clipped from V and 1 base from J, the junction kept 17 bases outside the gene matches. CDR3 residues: CATSSGGRHAYRGRTDTQYF. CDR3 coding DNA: TGTGCCACCAGCAGTGGTGGAAGACACGCATACAGGGGGCGCACAGATACGCAGTATTTT.

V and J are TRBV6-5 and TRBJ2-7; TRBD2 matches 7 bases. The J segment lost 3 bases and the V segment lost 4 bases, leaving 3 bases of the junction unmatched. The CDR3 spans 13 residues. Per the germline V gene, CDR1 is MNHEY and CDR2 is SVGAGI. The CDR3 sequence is CASSSPGGYEQYF. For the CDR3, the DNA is TGTGCCAGCAGTTCCCCGGGGGGCTACGAGCAGTACTTC.

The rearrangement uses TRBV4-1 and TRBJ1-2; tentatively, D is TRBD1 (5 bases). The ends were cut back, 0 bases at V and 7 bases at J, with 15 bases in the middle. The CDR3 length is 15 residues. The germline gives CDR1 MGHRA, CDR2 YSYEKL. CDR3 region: CASSQERWGGTGYTF. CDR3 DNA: TGCGCCAGCAGCCAAGAACGTTGGGGGGGGACTGGCTACACCTTC.

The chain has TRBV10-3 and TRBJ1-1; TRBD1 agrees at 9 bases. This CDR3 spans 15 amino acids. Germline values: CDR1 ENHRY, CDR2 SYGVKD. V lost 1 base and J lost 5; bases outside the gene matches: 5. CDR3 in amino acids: CAISEFPGQGTEAFF. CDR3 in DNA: TGTGCCATCAGTGAGTTTCCGGGACAGGGAACTGAAGCTTTCTTT.

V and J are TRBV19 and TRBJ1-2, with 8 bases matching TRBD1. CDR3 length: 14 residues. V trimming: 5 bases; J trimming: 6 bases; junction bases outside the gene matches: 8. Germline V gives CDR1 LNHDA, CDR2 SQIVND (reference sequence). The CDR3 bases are TGTGCCAGTAGTCCCACCGACAGGGGTAATGGCTACACCTTC. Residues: CASSPTDRGNGYTF.

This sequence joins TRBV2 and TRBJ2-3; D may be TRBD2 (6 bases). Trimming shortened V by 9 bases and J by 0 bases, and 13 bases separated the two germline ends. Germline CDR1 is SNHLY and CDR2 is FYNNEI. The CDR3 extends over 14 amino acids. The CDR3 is CASEAAGSTDTQYF. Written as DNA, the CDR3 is TGTGCCAGTGAGGCGGCGGGGAGCACAGATACGCAGTATTTT.

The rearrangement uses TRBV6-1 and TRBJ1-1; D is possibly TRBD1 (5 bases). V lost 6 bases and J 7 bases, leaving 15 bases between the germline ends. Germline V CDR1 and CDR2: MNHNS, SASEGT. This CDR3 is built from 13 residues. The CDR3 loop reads CASREMIQDEAFF. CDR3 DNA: TGTGCCAGCAGGGAGATGATACAGGATGAAGCTTTCTTT.